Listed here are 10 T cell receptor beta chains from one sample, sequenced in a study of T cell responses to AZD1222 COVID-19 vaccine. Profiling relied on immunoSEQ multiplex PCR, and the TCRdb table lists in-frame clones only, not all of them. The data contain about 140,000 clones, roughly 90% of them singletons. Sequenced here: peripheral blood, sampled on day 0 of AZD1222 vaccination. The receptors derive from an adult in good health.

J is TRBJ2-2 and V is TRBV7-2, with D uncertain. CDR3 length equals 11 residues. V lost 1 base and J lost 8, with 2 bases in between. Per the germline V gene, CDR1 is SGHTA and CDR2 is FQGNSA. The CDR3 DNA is TGTGCCAGCAGCTTAGTGGGGGAGCTGTTTTTT. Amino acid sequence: CASSLVGELFF. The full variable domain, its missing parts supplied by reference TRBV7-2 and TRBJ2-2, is GAGVSQSPSNKVTEKGKDVELRCDPISGHTALYWYRQSLGQGLEFLIYFQGNSAPDKSGLPSDRFSAERTGGSVSTLTIQRTQQEDSAVYLCASSLVGELFFGEGSRLTVL.

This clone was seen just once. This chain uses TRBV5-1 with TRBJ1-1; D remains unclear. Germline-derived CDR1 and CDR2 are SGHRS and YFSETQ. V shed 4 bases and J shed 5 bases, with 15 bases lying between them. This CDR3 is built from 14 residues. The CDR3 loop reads CASSPRTGGTEAFF. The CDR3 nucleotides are TGCGCCAGCAGCCCTAGGACGGGAGGTACTGAAGCTTTCTTT.

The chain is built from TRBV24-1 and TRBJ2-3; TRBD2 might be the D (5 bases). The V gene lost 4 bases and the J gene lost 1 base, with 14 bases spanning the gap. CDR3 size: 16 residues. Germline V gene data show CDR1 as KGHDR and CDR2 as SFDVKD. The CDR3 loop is CATSDPRAERTDTQYF. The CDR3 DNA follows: TGTGCCACCAGTGACCCCCGAGCGGAGCGCACAGATACGCAGTATTTT.

The CDR3 DNA sequence: TGTGCCAGCAGCTCCCCGAGGGGGAGTAACCCTAGCACCGGGGAGCTGTTTTTT. The encoded protein is CASSSPRGSNPSTGELFF. V and J are TRBV7-2 and TRBJ2-2, with D possibly TRBD1 on 6 matching bases. CDR3 length: 18 residues. Trimming cost V 4 bases and J 4 bases, with 22 bases left between them. The germline V gene encodes CDR1 SGHTA and CDR2 FQGNSA.

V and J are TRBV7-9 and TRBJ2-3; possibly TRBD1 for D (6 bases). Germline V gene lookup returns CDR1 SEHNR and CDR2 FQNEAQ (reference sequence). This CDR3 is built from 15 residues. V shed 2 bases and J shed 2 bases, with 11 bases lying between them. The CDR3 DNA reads TGTGCCAGCAGCTTAACAGGGATGTCCACAGATACGCAGTATTTT. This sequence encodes CASSLTGMSTDTQYF.

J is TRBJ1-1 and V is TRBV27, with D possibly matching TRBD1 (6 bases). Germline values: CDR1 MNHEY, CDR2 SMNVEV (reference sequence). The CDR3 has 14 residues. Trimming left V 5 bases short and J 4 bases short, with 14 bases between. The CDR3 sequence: CASSLDRGGTEAFF. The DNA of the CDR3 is TGTGCCAGCAGTCTAGACAGAGGGGGCACTGAAGCTTTCTTT.

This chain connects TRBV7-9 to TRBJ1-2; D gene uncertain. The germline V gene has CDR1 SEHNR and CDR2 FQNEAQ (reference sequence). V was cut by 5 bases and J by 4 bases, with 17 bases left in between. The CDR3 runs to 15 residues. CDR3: CASSATPRDGYGYTF. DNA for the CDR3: TGTGCCAGCAGCGCCACCCCTAGAGACGGCTATGGCTACACCTTC.

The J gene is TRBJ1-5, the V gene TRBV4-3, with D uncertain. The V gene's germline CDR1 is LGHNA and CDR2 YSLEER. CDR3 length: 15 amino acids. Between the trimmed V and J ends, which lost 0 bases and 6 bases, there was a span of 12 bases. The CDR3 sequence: CASSQDRSHSQPQHF. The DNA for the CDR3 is TGCGCCAGCAGCCAAGATAGGAGTCATAGTCAGCCCCAGCATTTT.

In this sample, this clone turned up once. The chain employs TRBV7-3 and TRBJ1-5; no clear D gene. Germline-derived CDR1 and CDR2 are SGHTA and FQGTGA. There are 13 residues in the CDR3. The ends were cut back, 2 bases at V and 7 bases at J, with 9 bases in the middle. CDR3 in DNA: TGTGCCAGCAGCTTAGATTATCGACAGCCCCAGCATTTT. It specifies CASSLDYRQPQHF.

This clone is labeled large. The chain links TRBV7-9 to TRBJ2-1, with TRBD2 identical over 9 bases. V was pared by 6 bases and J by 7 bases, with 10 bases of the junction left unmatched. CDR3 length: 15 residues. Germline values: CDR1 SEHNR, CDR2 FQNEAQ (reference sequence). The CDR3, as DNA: TGTGCCAGCAGACTAGCGGGCTCCCCGCGGAATGAGCAGTTCTTC. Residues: CASRLAGSPRNEQFF.